This is a list of T cell receptor beta chains from one sample in a study of shared T cell receptors in the human thymus. Sequencing was performed with immunoSEQ multiplex PCR; in TCRdb, only in-frame clones are kept and a portion is missing. The profile shows some 700,000 clones, approximately 87% of them singletons. These sequences were also reported in another study, on human thymus T cells.

Sequencing used thymocytes. Every receptor here comes from a boy under two years old with a congenital heart defect. Each CDR3 is given with its conserved first and last residue. Fields, in order: CDR3 length, D gene, V gene, clone size, J gene, CDR3 protein, CDR3 DNA. D genes are given only for firm matches. Size tells how often a clone was seen (once, few, many) or the class of an expanded clone, and some rows leave it out.

cdr3_length: 15; d_call: TRBD2; v_call: TRBV28; clone_size: .; j_call: TRBJ2-1; cdr3_aa: CASSFWSGGPNEQFF; cdr3_nt: TGTGCCAGCAGTTTTTGGTCGGGAGGGCCAAATGAGCAGTTCTTC
cdr3_length: 12; d_call: .; v_call: TRBV7-9; clone_size: .; j_call: TRBJ1-1; cdr3_aa: CASSTGNTEAFF; cdr3_nt: TGTGCCAGCAGCACGGGGAACACTGAAGCTTTCTTT
cdr3_length: 15; d_call: .; v_call: TRBV6-1; clone_size: once; j_call: TRBJ1-1; cdr3_aa: CASSGWPDSHTEAFF; cdr3_nt: TGTGCCAGCAGTGGGTGGCCGGACAGCCACACTGAAGCTTTCTTT
cdr3_length: 17; d_call: .; v_call: TRBV30; clone_size: .; j_call: TRBJ2-1; cdr3_aa: CAWRRSRKVYPYNEQFF; cdr3_nt: TGTGCCTGGAGGCGTTCGCGGAAGGTTTACCCCTACAATGAGCAGTTCTTC
cdr3_length: 12; d_call: .; v_call: TRBV6-1; clone_size: .; j_call: TRBJ2-7; cdr3_aa: CASSALAHEQYF; cdr3_nt: TGTGCCAGCAGTGCACTAGCACACGAGCAGTACTTC
cdr3_length: 13; d_call: .; v_call: TRBV9; clone_size: .; j_call: TRBJ2-7; cdr3_aa: CASGGWVDYEQYF; cdr3_nt: TGTGCCAGCGGGGGCTGGGTGGACTACGAGCAGTACTTC
cdr3_length: 16; d_call: .; v_call: TRBV14; clone_size: .; j_call: TRBJ1-2; cdr3_aa: CASSRGDSQNNYGYTF; cdr3_nt: TGTGCCAGCAGCCGAGGAGACAGCCAGAATAACTATGGCTACACCTTC
cdr3_length: 17; d_call: .; v_call: TRBV27; clone_size: .; j_call: TRBJ2-4; cdr3_aa: CASSPSALPQGKNIQYF; cdr3_nt: TGTGCCAGCAGTCCTTCCGCCCTTCCTCAGGGGAAAAACATTCAGTACTTC
cdr3_length: 13; d_call: .; v_call: TRBV7-2; clone_size: .; j_call: TRBJ2-1; cdr3_aa: CASSLDAIDEQFF; cdr3_nt: TGTGCCAGCAGCTTAGACGCGATCGATGAGCAGTTCTTC
cdr3_length: 13; d_call: .; v_call: TRBV4-2; clone_size: .; j_call: TRBJ1-1; cdr3_aa: CASSQDGGTEAFF; cdr3_nt: TGTGCCAGCAGCCAAGACGGAGGGACTGAAGCTTTCTTT
cdr3_length: 13; d_call: .; v_call: TRBV11-2; clone_size: .; j_call: TRBJ2-1; cdr3_aa: CASSLDGLAEQFF; cdr3_nt: TGTGCCAGCAGCTTAGATGGGCTAGCGGAGCAGTTCTTC
cdr3_length: 15; d_call: TRBD1; v_call: TRBV10-3; clone_size: .; j_call: TRBJ1-5; cdr3_aa: CAIRSDRGWDQPQHF; cdr3_nt: TGTGCCATCAGGTCAGACAGGGGATGGGATCAGCCCCAGCATTTT
cdr3_length: 14; d_call: TRBD1; v_call: TRBV27; clone_size: .; j_call: TRBJ1-2; cdr3_aa: CASSLSSGGTGYTF; cdr3_nt: TGTGCCAGCAGTTTATCGTCAGGGGGCACTGGCTACACCTTC
cdr3_length: 17; d_call: TRBD1; v_call: TRBV7-6; clone_size: .; j_call: TRBJ1-2; cdr3_aa: CASSFPVGQGGGYGYTF; cdr3_nt: TGTGCCAGCAGCTTCCCGGTTGGACAGGGGGGGGGCTATGGCTACACCTTC
cdr3_length: 14; d_call: .; v_call: TRBV25-1; clone_size: .; j_call: TRBJ2-2; cdr3_aa: CASSGPPGTGELFF; cdr3_nt: TGTGCCAGCAGTGGCCCACCGGGGACCGGGGAGCTGTTTTTT
cdr3_length: 13; d_call: .; v_call: TRBV19; clone_size: once; j_call: TRBJ1-2; cdr3_aa: CASRRGKFEGYTF; cdr3_nt: TGTGCCAGCCGCAGGGGAAAATTCGAGGGCTACACCTTC
cdr3_length: 17; d_call: .; v_call: TRBV4-1; clone_size: .; j_call: TRBJ2-7; cdr3_aa: CASSQDPGIRYRYEQYF; cdr3_nt: TGCGCCAGCAGCCAAGATCCGGGGATTCGGTACCGATACGAGCAGTACTTC
cdr3_length: 16; d_call: .; v_call: TRBV14; clone_size: .; j_call: TRBJ2-5; cdr3_aa: CASSQVYGELQETQYF; cdr3_nt: TGTGCCAGCAGCCAAGTTTATGGGGAGCTACAAGAGACCCAGTACTTC
cdr3_length: 12; d_call: .; v_call: TRBV6-5; clone_size: .; j_call: TRBJ2-1; cdr3_aa: CASSYSLHEQFF; cdr3_nt: TGTGCCAGCAGTTACTCCCTACATGAGCAGTTCTTC
cdr3_length: 15; d_call: TRBD2; v_call: TRBV13; clone_size: .; j_call: TRBJ2-1; cdr3_aa: CASSPTSGRGNEQFF; cdr3_nt: TGTGCCAGCAGCCCGACTAGCGGGAGAGGGAATGAGCAGTTCTTC
cdr3_length: 18; d_call: TRBD2; v_call: TRBV2; clone_size: few; j_call: TRBJ2-7; cdr3_aa: CASSGGTHTSGSFYEQYF; cdr3_nt: TGTGCCAGCTCCGGTGGGACCCACACTAGCGGGTCCTTCTACGAGCAGTACTTC
cdr3_length: 15; d_call: TRBD1; v_call: TRBV25-1; clone_size: .; j_call: TRBJ1-1; cdr3_aa: CASSVRSGGKTEAFF; cdr3_nt: TGTGCCAGCAGTGTCCGCTCAGGGGGCAAGACTGAAGCTTTCTTT
cdr3_length: 14; d_call: TRBD2; v_call: TRBV6-1; clone_size: .; j_call: TRBJ2-7; cdr3_aa: CASSVVSGSYEQYF; cdr3_nt: TGTGCCAGCAGTGTAGTTAGCGGGAGCTACGAGCAGTACTTC
cdr3_length: 13; d_call: TRBD1; v_call: TRBV7-9; clone_size: .; j_call: TRBJ1-1; cdr3_aa: CASSQEGATEAFF; cdr3_nt: TGTGCCAGCAGCCAAGAGGGGGCCACTGAAGCTTTCTTT